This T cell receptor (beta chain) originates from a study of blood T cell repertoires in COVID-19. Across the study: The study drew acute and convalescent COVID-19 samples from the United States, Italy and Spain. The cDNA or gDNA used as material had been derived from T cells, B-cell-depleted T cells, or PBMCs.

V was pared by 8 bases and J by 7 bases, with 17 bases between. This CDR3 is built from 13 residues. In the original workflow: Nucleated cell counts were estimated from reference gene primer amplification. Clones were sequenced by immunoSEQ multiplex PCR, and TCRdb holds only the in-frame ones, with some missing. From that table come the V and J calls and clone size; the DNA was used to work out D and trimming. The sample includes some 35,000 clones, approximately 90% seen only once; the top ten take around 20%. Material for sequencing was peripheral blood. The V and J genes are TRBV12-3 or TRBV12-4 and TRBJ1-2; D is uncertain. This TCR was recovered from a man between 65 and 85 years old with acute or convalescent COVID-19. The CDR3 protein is CASFSGTLAGYTF. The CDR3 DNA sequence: TGTGCCAGCTTCTCAGGAACCCTAGCTGGCTACACCTTC.